These 29 T cell receptor beta chains were all obtained from the same sample, sequenced in a study of identical twins. MiXCR, run by TCRdb on the 5' RACE reads, gives a single entry per CDR3 protein. The sample includes around 570,000 distinct CDR3 sequences, over 8.5% of them seen just once. The same specimen was also included in a second study, on yellow fever vaccine responses in identical twins.

Sequenced input: PBMCs. These receptors originate from a woman aged 18-29 years in good health.

V and J are TRBV18 and TRBJ2-5; maybe TRBD1 (6 bases). The CDR3 has 16 amino acids. Germline loops: CDR1 KGHSH, CDR2 LQKENI. Trimming pared 3 bases from V and 4 bases from J, leaving 18 bases between. The CDR3 DNA is TGTGCCAGCTCACCGTCACAACCTGGACAGATAGAGACCCAGTACTTC. It encodes CASSPSQPGQIETQYF.

This clonotype was recorded at least ten times. The chain combines TRBV5-6 with TRBJ1-5, with 11 bases lining up with TRBD1. With 0 bases clipped from V and 7 bases from J, the junction kept 3 bases outside the gene matches. This CDR3 has 15 amino acids. The V gene's germline CDR1 is SGHDT and CDR2 YYEEEE. The CDR3 sequence is CASSLGTGGQQPQHF. DNA of the CDR3: TGTGCCAGCAGCTTGGGGACAGGGGGCCAGCAGCCCCAGCATTTT.

Here the CDR3 DNA reads TGTGCCAGCAGCTCTAAATACGGGACAGTGGGAACCGGGGAGCTGTTTTTT. This encodes CASSSKYGTVGTGELFF. V and J are TRBV11-3 and TRBJ2-2; 7 nucleotides match TRBD1. CDR3 length: 17 amino acids. J was trimmed by 5 bases and V by 4 bases; bases with no gene match: 13. The germline CDR1 and CDR2 sequences are SGHNT and YENEEA. Full variable domain (remainder filled in from reference TRBV11-3 and TRBJ2-2): EAGVVQSPRYKIIEKKQPVAFWCNPISGHNTLYWYLQNLGQGPELLIRYENEEAVDDSQLPKDRFSAERLKGVDSTLKIQPAELGDSAVYLCASSSKYGTVGTGELFFGEGSRLTVL.

This clonotype came up many times. The chain carries TRBV5-1 and TRBJ1-1; D is perhaps TRBD1 (5 bases). From germline, CDR1 is SGHRS and CDR2 YFSETQ. V was pared by 0 bases and J by 6 bases, with 12 bases between. This CDR3 is built from 14 residues. CDR3 loop: CASSLGGQYAEAFF. The CDR3 DNA sequence: TGCGCCAGCAGCTTGGGGGGCCAGTACGCTGAAGCTTTCTTT.

This clonotype was seen at least ten times. V gene TRBV11-3 combines with J gene TRBJ2-5, with 9 bases matching TRBD1. Per the germline V gene, CDR1 is SGHNT and CDR2 is YENEEA. The junction had 0 bases not matched to a gene; V was cut back by 4 bases and J by 3 bases. The CDR3 consists of 13 residues. The CDR3 region has the DNA TGTGCCAGCAGCTGGGACAGGGAAGAGACCCAGTACTTC. Protein: CASSWDREETQYF. The full variable domain, in which reference TRBV11-3 and TRBJ2-5 provide the parts outside the CDR3, is EAGVVQSPRYKIIEKKQPVAFWCNPISGHNTLYWYLQNLGQGPELLIRYENEEAVDDSQLPKDRFSAERLKGVDSTLKIQPAELGDSAVYLCASSWDREETQYFGPGTRLLVL.

This clonotype was seen ten or more times. V usage is TRBV7-2 and J usage is TRBJ2-7; D is unclear. Germline V gene lookup returns CDR1 SGHTA and CDR2 FQGNSA. CDR3 size: 14 residues. V lost 3 bases and J lost 3, with 12 bases in between. The CDR3 nucleotides are TGTGCCAGCAGCTTCGGGTTTTTCGACTACGAGCAGTACTTC. It codes for CASSFGFFDYEQYF.

The rearrangement links TRBV29-1 to TRBJ2-7, with TRBD2 matching 9 bases. CDR1 is SQVTM, CDR2 ANQGSEA, per germline. This CDR3 has 16 residues. Trimming cost V 0 bases and J 0 bases; bases outside gene matches: 6. CDR3 in DNA: TGCAGCGTTGAAGATCGGCTAGCGGGGAGCTCCTACGAGCAGTACTTC. It codes for CSVEDRLAGSSYEQYF.

This clonotype was observed many times. The rearrangement uses TRBV12-3 or TRBV12-4 and TRBJ1-2; D remains unclear. V was shortened by 10 bases and J by 7 bases, with 19 bases between the two germline ends. The CDR3 length is 13 residues. CDR3 sequence reads: CATSGGIMGGYTF. CDR3 nucleotide sequence: TGTGCCACCTCCGGCGGGATCATGGGTGGCTACACCTTC.

This clonotype has a count of ten or more. The chain couples TRBV28 to TRBJ2-1; D could derive from TRBD1 or TRBD2 (5 bases each). This CDR3 has 13 amino acids. Germline V gene data show CDR1 as MDHEN and CDR2 as SYDVKM. Trimming took 2 bases from V and 6 from J, leaving 8 bases between them. CDR3 coding DNA: TGTGCCAGCAGTTTAAACGGGGCCAATGAGCAGTTCTTC. It yields the protein CASSLNGANEQFF. Drawing the rest from reference TRBV28 and TRBJ2-1, the complete variable domain is DVKVTQSSRYLVKRTGEKVFLECVQDMDHENMFWYRQDPGLGLRLIYFSYDVKMKEKGDIPEGYSVSREKKERFSLILESASTNQTSMYLCASSLNGANEQFFGPGTRLTVL.

This chain links TRBV28 with TRBJ2-7, with 9 bases matching TRBD2. V dropped 3 bases and J dropped 3; count of bases not matched to a gene: 3. Germline V lookup: CDR1 MDHEN, CDR2 SYDVKM. The CDR3 consists of 14 residues. DNA for the CDR3: TGTGCCAGCAGTTTTAGCGGGGGATACTACGAGCAGTACTTC. This encodes CASSFSGGYYEQYF.

The sample holds many counts of this clonotype. The rearrangement joins TRBV7-2 to TRBJ1-2, with D perhaps matching TRBD1 (5 bases). Germline V CDR1 and CDR2: SGHTA, FQGNSA. The CDR3 is 13 residues long. V lost 5 bases and J lost 8, with 15 bases in between. Here the CDR3 reads CASSPNSRGGYTF. In DNA form, the CDR3 reads TGTGCCAGCAGCCCCAACTCAAGGGGCGGCTACACCTTC.

V and J are TRBV4-2 and TRBJ2-7, with TRBD2 matching 9 bases. The CDR3 length is 16 residues. With 0 bases clipped from V and 6 bases from J, the junction kept 9 bases outside the gene matches. The V gene's germline CDR1 is LGHNA and CDR2 YNFKEQ. CDR3 amino acids: CASSQDGASGKVEQYF. The CDR3 DNA sequence: TGTGCCAGCAGCCAAGACGGGGCTAGCGGGAAGGTCGAGCAGTACTTC.

The table lists this clonotype with many counts. The genes are TRBV5-1 and TRBJ2-1; 7 bases match TRBD2. This CDR3 is 13 amino acids long. V shed 7 bases, J shed 5 bases, and the junction held 6 bases outside the gene matches. From germline, CDR1 is SGHRS and CDR2 YFSETQ. Here the CDR3 reads CASEAGLHNEQFF. CDR3 DNA: TGCGCCAGCGAAGCGGGGCTCCACAATGAGCAGTTCTTC. The full variable domain, its missing parts supplied by reference TRBV5-1 and TRBJ2-1, is KAGVTQTPRYLIKTRGQQVTLSCSPISGHRSVSWYQQTPGQGLQFLFEYFSETQRNKGNFPGRFSGRQFSNSRSEMNVSTLELGDSALYLCASEAGLHNEQFFGPGTRLTVL.

This chain's CDR3 is CASSRPSSGSGNEQFF. CDR3 in DNA: TGTGCCAGCAGTAGGCCTTCTAGCGGGAGTGGCAATGAGCAGTTCTTC. The J gene is TRBJ2-1, the V gene TRBV27; TRBD2 matches at 10 bases. This CDR3 is 16 amino acids long. CDR1 and CDR2 from the germline V gene are MNHEY and SMNVEV (reference sequence). Trimming at V came to 5 bases and at J to 6 bases, leaving 10 bases not matched to a gene.

This clonotype was seen many times. The chain recombines TRBV12-3 or TRBV12-4 with TRBJ1-2; TRBD1 aligns across 7 bases. The CDR3 runs 11 residues. The J segment lost 8 bases and the V segment lost 6 bases, leaving 3 bases of the junction unmatched. The CDR3 region is CASRQGGGYTF. The CDR3 region has the DNA TGTGCCAGCAGGCAGGGGGGCGGCTACACCTTC.

The sample holds a few counts of this clonotype. CDR3 DNA sequence: TGTGCCAGCAGCCAAGAGGGGCATGAGCAGTTCTTC. This gives the protein CASSQEGHEQFF. The V and J genes are TRBV3-1 and TRBJ2-1; D may be TRBD1 (5 bases). Trimming removed 0 bases at V and 8 bases at J, with 5 bases between. The CDR3 consists of 12 residues. In germline, CDR1 is LGHDT, CDR2 YNNKEL (reference sequence).

The genes are TRBV12-3 or TRBV12-4 and TRBJ1-1, with a weak D call TRBD1 (6 bases). With 6 bases removed from V and 4 bases from J, the gap between germline ends came to 9 bases. The CDR3 is made up of 12 amino acids. The CDR3 spells CASRLGGTEAFF. In DNA form, the CDR3 reads TGTGCCAGCAGACTAGGGGGCACTGAAGCTTTCTTT.

This clonotype occurred a few times. This chain connects TRBV12-3 or TRBV12-4 to TRBJ1-1; tentatively, D is TRBD1 (5 bases). V shed 1 base and J shed 6 bases, with 12 bases lying between them. This CDR3 region has 14 residues. The CDR3 DNA is TGTGCCAGCAGTTTAGTTGGGGCAGACTCTGAAGCTTTCTTT. This translates into CASSLVGADSEAFF.

V usage is TRBV29-1 and J usage is TRBJ1-1; D remains unclear. This CDR3 spans 9 amino acids. Trimming removed 6 bases at V and 7 bases at J, with 6 bases between. Germline CDR1 is SQVTM and CDR2 is ANQGSEA. CDR3 amino acids: CSVSGEAFF. The CDR3 DNA is TGCAGCGTGTCGGGTGAAGCTTTCTTT.

The chain couples TRBV7-9 to TRBJ2-4; the D gene could be TRBD1 or TRBD2 (6 bases each). Trimming cost V 4 bases and J 3 bases, with 16 bases left between them. CDR3 length: 16 amino acids. Germline V gives CDR1 SEHNR, CDR2 FQNEAQ (reference sequence). The CDR3 DNA follows: TGTGCCAGCAGCTCCGGAGGGGGAATGGGCAAAAACATTCAGTACTTC. This codes for CASSSGGGMGKNIQYF.

This clonotype has just a few counts. The gene calls are TRBV20-1 and TRBJ2-1; 8 bases map to TRBD2. The length of the CDR3 is 13 residues. The germline CDR1 and CDR2 sequences are DFQATT and SNEGSKA (reference sequence). DNA of the CDR3: TGCAGAACAACGACTAGCGTAATCAATGAGCAGTTCTTC. Amino acids: CRTTTSVINEQFF.

This clonotype was recorded a few times. V gene TRBV29-1 combines with J gene TRBJ2-2; no definite D call. Germline V lookup: CDR1 SQVTM, CDR2 ANQGSEA. There are 12 residues in the CDR3. The V end was cut by 6 bases, the J end by 7 bases, with 12 bases between. The CDR3 region has the DNA TGCAGCGTCTGGGCAGCCGTCGGGGAGCTGTTTTTT. Residues: CSVWAAVGELFF.

Points on this clonotype: Compared with germline, one end of the junction differs, possibly owing to a read error. The genes are TRBV4-1 and TRBJ2-3; tentatively, D is TRBD1 or TRBD2 (6 bases each). CDR3 length: 14 residues. Germline assignment: CDR1 MGHRA and CDR2 YSYEKL. CDR3 residues: CASTQLGGRDTQYF. CDR3 in DNA: TGCGCCAGCACCCAATTGGGGGGCAGAGATACGCAGTATTTT.

As for this clonotype: Its ends do not fully match the called genes, so a read error is possible. The chain has TRBV10-1 and TRBJ2-1; TRBD2 aligns across 11 bases. Germline loops: CDR1 WNHNN, CDR2 SYGVQD (reference sequence). The CDR3 spans 13 residues. The DNA of the CDR3 is TGCGCCAGCAGTGAGTCCTTAGCGGGAGGGCCGATCTTC. Amino acid sequence: CASSESLAGGPIF.

This sequence joins TRBV28 and TRBJ2-7, with 8 bases matching TRBD1. The ends lost 6 bases at V and 8 bases at J; junction bases unmatched: 6. The CDR3 runs 12 residues. Germline V gene sequence: CDR1 MDHEN, CDR2 SYDVKM. CDR3 in DNA: TGTGCCAGCAGCCCGGGACAGGCTAAGCAGTACTTC. This sequence encodes CASSPGQAKQYF.

The chain employs TRBV12-5 and TRBJ1-1, with 9 nucleotides matching TRBD1. V shed 0 bases and J 4 bases; nucleotides not matched to a gene: 9. Germline V lookup: CDR1 LGHNT, CDR2 FRNRAP. The CDR3 sequence is 17 residues long. CDR3 loop: CASGLVVTGGDGTEAFF. For the CDR3, the DNA is TGTGCTAGTGGTTTGGTAGTAACAGGGGGCGATGGCACTGAAGCTTTCTTT.

In this sample, this clonotype turned up many times. V gene TRBV12-3 or TRBV12-4 combines with J gene TRBJ2-1, with D hard to call. The CDR3 consists of 11 residues. With 6 bases removed from V and 5 bases from J, the gap between germline ends came to 5 bases. CDR3 nucleotide sequence: TGTGCCAGCAGCTATAACAATGAGCAGTTCTTC. It translates to CASSYNNEQFF.

The chain joins TRBV7-2 to TRBJ2-3, with D maybe TRBD2 (5 bases). Germline loops: CDR1 SGHTA, CDR2 FQGNSA. The CDR3 has 17 residues. Trimming removed 2 bases from V and 1 base from J, with 16 bases in between. Written as DNA, the CDR3 is TGTGCCAGCAGCTTAATACATGGGAGCGGTCGCACAGATACGCAGTATTTT. Translation gives CASSLIHGSGRTDTQYF. The full variable domain, in which reference TRBV7-2 and TRBJ2-3 provide the parts outside the CDR3, is GAGVSQSPSNKVTEKGKDVELRCDPISGHTALYWYRQSLGQGLEFLIYFQGNSAPDKSGLPSDRFSAERTGGSVSTLTIQRTQQEDSAVYLCASSLIHGSGRTDTQYFGPGTRLTVL.

This clonotype was detected only a few times. The chain recombines TRBV7-9 with TRBJ2-5; perhaps D is TRBD1 or TRBD2 (5 bases each). The length of the CDR3 is 15 residues. The germline V gene has CDR1 SEHNR and CDR2 FQNEAQ (reference sequence). V lost 7 bases to trimming and J lost 1 base, with 16 bases between them. CDR3 in amino acids: CASTLAGGGQETQYF. CDR3 DNA: TGTGCCAGCACCTTGGCTGGGGGTGGCCAAGAGACCCAGTACTTC.